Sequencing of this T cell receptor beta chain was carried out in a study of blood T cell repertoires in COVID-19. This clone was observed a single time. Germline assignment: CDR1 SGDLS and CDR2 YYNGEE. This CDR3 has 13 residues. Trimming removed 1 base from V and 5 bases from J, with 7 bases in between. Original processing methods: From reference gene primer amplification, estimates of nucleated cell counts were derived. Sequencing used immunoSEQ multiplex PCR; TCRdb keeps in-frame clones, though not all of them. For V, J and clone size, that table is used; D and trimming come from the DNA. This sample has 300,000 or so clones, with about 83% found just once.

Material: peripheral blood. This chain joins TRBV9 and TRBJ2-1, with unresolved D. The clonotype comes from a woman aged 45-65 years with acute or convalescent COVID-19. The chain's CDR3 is CASSVSGNNEQFF. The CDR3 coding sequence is TGTGCCAGCAGCGTATCTGGCAACAATGAGCAGTTCTTC.